These T cell receptor beta chains were read from a single sample in a study of post-analysis software for immune sequencing data. TCRdb redid the calling of the PCR reads with MiXCR, one entry per CDR3 protein. The profile shows about 460,000 distinct CDR3 sequences, under 55% of them singletons. The sequenced material came from blood. Receptors were obtained from a girl aged 5-17 years with multiple sclerosis. CDR3s leave out the opening cysteine and the closing phenylalanine or tryptophan. The order of the fields is J gene, V gene, CDR3 protein.

J gene: TRBJ2-1; V gene: TRBV11-1; CDR3 protein: ASSGGLQVYNEQF
J gene: TRBJ2-3; V gene: TRBV5-5; CDR3 protein: ASSPQGRDTQY
J gene: TRBJ2-2; V gene: TRBV4-2; CDR3 protein: ASSQGTLNTGELF
J gene: TRBJ1-2; V gene: TRBV7-2; CDR3 protein: ASSLMGTGGEGYT
J gene: TRBJ2-7; V gene: TRBV11-3; CDR3 protein: ASSLDRGDSYEQY
J gene: TRBJ1-4; V gene: TRBV5-6; CDR3 protein: ASSLGGQGNEKLF
J gene: TRBJ1-2; V gene: TRBV7-2; CDR3 protein: ASSLALSTYGYT
J gene: TRBJ2-1; V gene: TRBV20-1; CDR3 protein: SARDRGRAYNEQF
J gene: TRBJ2-2; V gene: TRBV6-2/TRBV6-3; CDR3 protein: ASTRVSPDTGELF
J gene: TRBJ2-1; V gene: TRBV19; CDR3 protein: ASKGQGDNEQF
J gene: TRBJ2-7; V gene: TRBV27; CDR3 protein: ASSLSADPSYEQY
J gene: TRBJ2-1; V gene: TRBV4-1; CDR3 protein: ASSHGVPGQAHNEQF
J gene: TRBJ1-2; V gene: TRBV12-3/TRBV12-4; CDR3 protein: ASSLGPQEANYGYT
J gene: TRBJ2-1; V gene: TRBV5-1; CDR3 protein: ASSGGLAGSSYNEQF
J gene: TRBJ2-1; V gene: TRBV7-9; CDR3 protein: ASSSRRQNNERF
J gene: TRBJ2-1; V gene: TRBV29-1; CDR3 protein: SVGLATYNEQF
J gene: TRBJ2-5; V gene: TRBV28; CDR3 protein: ASNRQRTGTREQY
J gene: -; V gene: TRBV6-5; CDR3 protein: ASSHLDRESYEQY